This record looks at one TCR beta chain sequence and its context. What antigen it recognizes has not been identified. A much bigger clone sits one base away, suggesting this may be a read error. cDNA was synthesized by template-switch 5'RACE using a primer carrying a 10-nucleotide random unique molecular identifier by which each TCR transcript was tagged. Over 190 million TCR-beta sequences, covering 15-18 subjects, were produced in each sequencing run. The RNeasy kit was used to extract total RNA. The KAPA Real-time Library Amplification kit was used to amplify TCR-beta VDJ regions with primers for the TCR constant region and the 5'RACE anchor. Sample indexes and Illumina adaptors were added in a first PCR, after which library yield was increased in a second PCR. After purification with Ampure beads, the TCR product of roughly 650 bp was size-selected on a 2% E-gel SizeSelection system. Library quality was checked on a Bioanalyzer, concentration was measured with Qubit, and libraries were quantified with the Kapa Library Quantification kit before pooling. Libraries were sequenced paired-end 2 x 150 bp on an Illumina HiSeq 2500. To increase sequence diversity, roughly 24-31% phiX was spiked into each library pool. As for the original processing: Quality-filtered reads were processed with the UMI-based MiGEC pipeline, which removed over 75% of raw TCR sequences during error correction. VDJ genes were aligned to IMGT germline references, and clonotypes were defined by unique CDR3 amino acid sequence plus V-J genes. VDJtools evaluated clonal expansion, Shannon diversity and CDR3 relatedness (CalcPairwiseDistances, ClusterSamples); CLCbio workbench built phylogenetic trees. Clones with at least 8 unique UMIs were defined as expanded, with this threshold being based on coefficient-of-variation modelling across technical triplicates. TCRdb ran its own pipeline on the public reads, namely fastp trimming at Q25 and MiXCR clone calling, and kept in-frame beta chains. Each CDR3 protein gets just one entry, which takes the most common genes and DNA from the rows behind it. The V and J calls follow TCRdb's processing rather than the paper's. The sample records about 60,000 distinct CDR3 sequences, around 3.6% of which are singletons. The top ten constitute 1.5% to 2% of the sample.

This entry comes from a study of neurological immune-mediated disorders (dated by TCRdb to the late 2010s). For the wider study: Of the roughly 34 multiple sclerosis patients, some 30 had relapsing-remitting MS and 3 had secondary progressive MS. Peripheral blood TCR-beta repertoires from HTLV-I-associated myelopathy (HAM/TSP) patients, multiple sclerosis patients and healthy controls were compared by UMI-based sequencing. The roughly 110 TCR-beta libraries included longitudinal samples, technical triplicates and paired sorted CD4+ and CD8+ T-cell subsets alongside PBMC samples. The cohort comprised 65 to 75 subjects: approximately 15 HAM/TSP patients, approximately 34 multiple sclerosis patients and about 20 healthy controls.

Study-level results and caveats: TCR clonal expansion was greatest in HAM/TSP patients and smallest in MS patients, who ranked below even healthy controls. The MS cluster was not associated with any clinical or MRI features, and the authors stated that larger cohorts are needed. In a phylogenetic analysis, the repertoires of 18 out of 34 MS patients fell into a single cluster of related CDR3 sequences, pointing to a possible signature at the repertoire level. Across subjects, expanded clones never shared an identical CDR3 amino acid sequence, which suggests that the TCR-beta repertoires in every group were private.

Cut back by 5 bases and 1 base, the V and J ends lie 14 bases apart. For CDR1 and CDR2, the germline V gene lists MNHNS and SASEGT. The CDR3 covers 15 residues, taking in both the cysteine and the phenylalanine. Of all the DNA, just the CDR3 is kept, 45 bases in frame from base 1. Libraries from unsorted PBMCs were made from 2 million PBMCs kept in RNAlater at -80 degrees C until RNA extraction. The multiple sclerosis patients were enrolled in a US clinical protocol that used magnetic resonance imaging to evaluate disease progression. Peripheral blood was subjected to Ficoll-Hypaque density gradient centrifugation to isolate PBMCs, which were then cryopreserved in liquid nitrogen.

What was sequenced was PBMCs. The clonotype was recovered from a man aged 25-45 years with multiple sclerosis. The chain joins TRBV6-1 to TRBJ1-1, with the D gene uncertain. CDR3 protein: CASSPRRDTNTEAFF. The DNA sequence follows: TGTGCCAGCAGTCCCCGACGGGATACGAACACTGAAGCTTTCTTT.